Below are 26 T cell receptor beta chains sequenced from a single sample in a study of T cell responses to AZD1222 COVID-19 vaccine. Profiled with immunoSEQ multiplex PCR; TCRdb holds only in-frame clones, not every one. The data contain 80,000 to 85,000 clones, approximately 89% of them singletons. The sequences come from peripheral blood, collected 28 days after the second AZD1222 dose. Every receptor here comes from an adult who received the AZD1222 COVID-19 vaccine.

J is TRBJ2-7 and V is TRBV7-2; 10 bases fit TRBD2. The germline CDR1 and CDR2 sequences are SGHTA and FQGNSA. This CDR3 has 15 amino acids. V shed 5 bases and J 2 bases; nucleotides not matched to a gene: 6. CDR3 amino acids: CASSPRTSGTYEQYF. The CDR3 DNA reads as TGTGCCAGCAGCCCCCGGACTAGCGGTACCTACGAGCAGTACTTC. The variable domain in full, with the rest retrieved from reference TRBV7-2 and TRBJ2-7, is GAGVSQSPSNKVTEKGKDVELRCDPISGHTALYWYRQSLGQGLEFLIYFQGNSAPDKSGLPSDRFSAERTGGSVSTLTIQRTQQEDSAVYLCASSPRTSGTYEQYFGPGTRLTVT.

The CDR3 region is CASSRTSVAAGVNEQFF. DNA for the CDR3: TGTGCCAGCAGCCGTACTTCCGTAGCGGCTGGTGTCAATGAGCAGTTCTTC. The chain combines TRBV5-4 with TRBJ2-1, with D maybe TRBD2 (6 bases). In germline, CDR1 is SGHNT, CDR2 YYREEE (reference sequence). This CDR3 region has 17 residues. The V gene lost 4 bases and the J gene lost 6 bases, with 23 bases spanning the gap.

The CDR3 here is CASNSRSDNEQFF. Written as DNA, the CDR3 is TGTGCCAGCAACTCTCGGAGTGACAATGAGCAGTTCTTC. This chain connects TRBV7-2 to TRBJ2-1; D not resolved. This CDR3 region has 13 residues. V was clipped by 7 bases and J by 5 bases, with 12 bases between them. Germline CDR1 reads SGHTA; CDR2 reads FQGNSA.

The chain carries TRBV15 and TRBJ1-5; possibly TRBD1 for D (5 bases). The CDR3 is 14 amino acids. V dropped 3 bases and J dropped 7 bases, with 13 bases sitting between them. CDR1 and CDR2 from the germline V gene are LNHNV and YYDKDF (reference sequence). In DNA form, the CDR3 reads TGTGCCACCAGCAGGTGGGGGATAAACCAGCCCCAGCATTTT. It specifies CATSRWGINQPQHF.

V usage is TRBV7-8 and J usage is TRBJ2-7; TRBD1 matches at 9 bases. Trimming cost V 3 bases and J 1 base; bases outside gene matches: 4. CDR1 and CDR2 (germline): SGHVS, FQNEAQ. The CDR3 covers 15 residues. CDR3 amino acids: CASSFDRGSSYEQYF. The CDR3, as DNA: TGTGCCAGCAGCTTTGACAGGGGGAGTTCCTACGAGCAGTACTTC.

J is TRBJ2-3 and V is TRBV5-4; 15 nucleotides match TRBD2. V lost 4 bases to trimming and J lost 2 bases; unmatched junction nucleotides: 5. The germline V gene has CDR1 SGHNT and CDR2 YYREEE (reference sequence). The CDR3 covers 17 residues. The CDR3 region is CASSPGTSGRNTDTQYF. CDR3 nucleotide sequence: TGTGCCAGCAGCCCCGGGACTAGCGGGAGGAACACAGATACGCAGTATTTT.

The chain is built from TRBV12-3 or TRBV12-4 and TRBJ2-1, with D possibly TRBD2 on 6 matching bases. With 3 bases removed from V and 12 bases from J, the gap between germline ends came to 9 bases. The CDR3 runs to 11 residues. In DNA, the CDR3 is TGTGCCAGCAGTTTTGGGGGGTTGCAGTTCTTC. Translating it yields CASSFGGLQFF.

The chain carries TRBV20-1 and TRBJ1-4; D may be TRBD1 (6 bases). This CDR3 is built from 11 residues. CDR1 and CDR2 (germline): DFQATT, SNEGSKA (reference sequence). With 3 bases removed from V and 16 bases from J, the gap between germline ends came to 15 bases. The CDR3 reads CSASGQTSPFF. The DNA of the CDR3 is TGCAGTGCTAGTGGACAGACATCCCCGTTTTTT.

This chain links TRBV30 with TRBJ2-3; D possibly corresponds to TRBD2 (6 bases). Germline V gene sequence: CDR1 GTSNPN, CDR2 SVGIG (reference sequence). The CDR3 consists of 15 residues. Deletions cut 5 bases from V and 5 bases from J, with 20 bases between. DNA for the CDR3: TGTGCCTGGGTCCCCATAGGAGGGAGAGGAGATACGCAGTATTTT. Its protein is CAWVPIGGRGDTQYF.

The CDR3 DNA follows: TGCAGCGTTGACCCCACAGGGAATGGCTACACCTTC. Residues: CSVDPTGNGYTF. This chain uses TRBV29-1 with TRBJ1-2; tentative D call: TRBD1 (6 bases). The germline V gene has CDR1 SQVTM and CDR2 ANQGSEA. The CDR3 is made up of 12 amino acids. V lost 3 bases and J 6 bases, leaving 11 bases between the germline ends. The whole variable domain, remainder taken from reference TRBV29-1 and TRBJ1-2, is SAVISQKPSRDICQRGTSLTIQCQVDSQVTMMFWYRQQPGQSLTLIATANQGSEATYESGFVIDKFPISRPNLTFSTLTVSNMSPEDSSIYLCSVDPTGNGYTFGSGTRLTVV.

The rearrangement uses TRBV9 and TRBJ2-2; 11 bases line up with TRBD1. CDR3 length: 17 residues. V was clipped by 0 bases and J by 5 bases; unmatched bases: 6. Germline V gene sequence: CDR1 SGDLS, CDR2 YYNGEE. CDR3 sequence (DNA): TGTGCCAGCAGCGTAGTAGGCGGGACAGGGGGGACCGGGGAGCTGTTTTTT. Protein sequence: CASSVVGGTGGTGELFF. Looking up the rest from reference TRBV9 and TRBJ2-2 gives the full variable domain: DSGVTQTPKHLITATGQRVTLRCSPRSGDLSVYWYQQSLDQGLQFLIQYYNGEERAKGNILERFSAQQFPDLHSELNLSSLELGDSALYFCASSVVGGTGGTGELFFGEGSRLTVL.

This chain links TRBV5-1 with TRBJ2-1; D is uncertain. There are 15 residues in the CDR3. Trimming pared 0 bases from V and 2 bases from J, leaving 9 bases between. Looked up from germline, CDR1 is SGHRS and CDR2 is YFSETQ. CDR3 protein: CASSLDIAAYNEQFF. CDR3 sequence (DNA): TGCGCCAGCAGCTTGGATATCGCGGCCTACAATGAGCAGTTCTTC.

The gene calls are TRBV12-2 and TRBJ2-1; TRBD2 is taken as the D call from the table, unchecked against the DNA. TRBV12-2 is a listed pseudogene. The CDR3 has 22 amino acids. The CDR3 here is CASRLLLVVAGEEASSYNEQFF. CDR3 sequence (DNA): TGTGCAAGTCGCCTCCTCCTCGTAGTGGCGGGAGAGGAGGCGAGCTCCTACAATGAGCAGTTCTTC.

This clone showed up just once. This chain uses TRBV7-6 with TRBJ2-7; no reliable D call. V was pared by 5 bases and J by 0 bases, with 8 bases between. From germline, CDR1 is SGHVS and CDR2 FNYEAQ. The CDR3 covers 13 residues. In DNA, the CDR3 is TGTGCCAGCAGCCCCGACCGCTCCTACGAGCAGTACTTC. Translation gives CASSPDRSYEQYF.

V usage is TRBV3-1 (or the pseudogene TRBV3-2) and J usage is TRBJ1-2; D perhaps matches TRBD1 (6 bases). This CDR3 has 13 amino acids. CDR1 is LGHDT and CDR2 is YNNKEL in the germline V gene (reference sequence). V dropped 4 bases and J dropped 3 bases, with 9 bases sitting between them. The CDR3 nucleotides are TGTGCCAGCAGCCTGGGACAATACTATGGCTACACCTTC. This encodes CASSLGQYYGYTF.

V usage is TRBV5-1 and J usage is TRBJ1-4, with D perhaps matching TRBD1 (6 bases). V was pared by 4 bases and J by 11 bases, with 21 bases between. This CDR3 contains 15 residues. In germline, CDR1 is SGHRS, CDR2 YFSETQ. The CDR3 protein is CASSARQAKGSKLFF. Here the CDR3 DNA reads TGCGCCAGCAGCGCCCGACAGGCCAAGGGGAGTAAACTGTTTTTT.

This chain joins TRBV24-1 and TRBJ1-5; D call uncertain. Between the trimmed V and J ends, which lost 7 bases and 0 bases, there was a span of 6 bases. The germline V gene has CDR1 KGHDR and CDR2 SFDVKD. This CDR3 has 13 amino acids. This CDR3 reads CATSAHSNQPQHF. Written as DNA, the CDR3 is TGTGCCACCAGCGCCCATAGCAATCAGCCCCAGCATTTT.

V gene TRBV19 combines with J gene TRBJ2-1; 11 bases agree with TRBD2. Germline assignment: CDR1 LNHDA and CDR2 SQIVND (reference sequence). This CDR3 has 15 amino acids. Trimming removed 3 bases from V and 2 bases from J; junction bases left unmatched: 0. CDR3 amino acids: CASSMGLAAYNEQFF. In nucleotides, the CDR3 is TGTGCCAGTAGTATGGGACTAGCGGCCTACAATGAGCAGTTCTTC. The full variable domain, in which reference TRBV19 and TRBJ2-1 provide the parts outside the CDR3, is DGGITQSPKYLFRKEGQNVTLSCEQNLNHDAMYWYRQDPGQGLRLIYYSQIVNDFQKGDIAEGYSVSREKKESFPLTVTSAQKNPTAFYLCASSMGLAAYNEQFFGPGTRLTVL.

This sequence joins TRBV5-1 and TRBJ1-5; D is unclear. V lost 5 bases and J lost 6, with 15 bases in between. The length of the CDR3 is 14 residues. The germline CDR1 and CDR2 sequences are SGHRS and YFSETQ. This CDR3 is CASRASLEGQPQHF. As DNA, the CDR3 is TGCGCCAGCAGAGCGTCCCTAGAAGGTCAGCCCCAGCATTTT.

The chain has TRBV18 and TRBJ2-1, with a weak D call TRBD1 (7 bases). The CDR3 is 13 amino acids. Trimming left V 3 bases short and J 9 bases short, with 12 bases between. Germline lookup yields CDR1 KGHSH and CDR2 LQKENI. The CDR3 protein is CASSPPGGSEQFF. CDR3 sequence (DNA): TGTGCCAGCTCACCCCCAGGGGGGAGTGAGCAGTTCTTC.

This clone appeared a single time. The chain is built from TRBV2 and TRBJ2-2, with TRBD2 matching 13 bases. CDR1 SNHLY and CDR2 FYNNEI come from the germline V gene. V was pared by 10 bases and J by 4 bases, with 6 bases of the junction left unmatched. The CDR3 has 15 amino acids. The CDR3 sequence is CAIHTSGRGTGELFF. The CDR3 DNA reads as TGTGCCATCCACACTAGCGGGAGGGGCACCGGGGAGCTGTTTTTT.

V usage is TRBV27 and J usage is TRBJ2-7; the D call may be TRBD1 or TRBD2 (6 bases each). This CDR3 has 16 amino acids. Trimming took 4 bases from V and 3 from J, leaving 19 bases between them. CDR1 is MNHEY and CDR2 is SMNVEV in the germline V gene (reference sequence). CDR3 region: CASSSRGGTTIYEQYF. CDR3 coding DNA: TGTGCCAGCAGTTCCAGGGGCGGGACCACGATCTACGAGCAGTACTTC.

This clone was seen a few times. The chain links TRBV28 to TRBJ2-1, with D hard to call. V gave up 5 bases and J gave up 7 bases, with 18 bases separating them. This CDR3 spans 15 amino acids. CDR1 MDHEN and CDR2 SYDVKM come from the germline V gene. CDR3: CASSVSYPQINEQFF. The CDR3 region has the DNA TGTGCCAGCAGTGTCTCTTACCCCCAGATAAATGAGCAGTTCTTC.

This sequence joins TRBV19 and TRBJ2-7; 14 bases match TRBD2. This CDR3 is built from 16 residues. V trimming: 8 bases; J trimming: 4 bases; junction bases outside the gene matches: 10. Looked up from germline, CDR1 is LNHDA and CDR2 is SQIVND (reference sequence). In DNA form, the CDR3 reads TGTGCCAGTTCGTCCGGGACTAGCGGGAGCGGGTACGAGCAGTACTTC. As protein: CASSSGTSGSGYEQYF.

The chain combines TRBV27 with TRBJ2-2; D is perhaps TRBD1 (5 bases). Germline V gives CDR1 MNHEY, CDR2 SMNVEV (reference sequence). This CDR3 comprises 14 residues. Trimming pared 3 bases from V and 6 bases from J, leaving 11 bases between. This CDR3 is CASSFLTVAGELFF. In DNA form, the CDR3 reads TGTGCCAGCAGTTTCCTGACAGTTGCCGGGGAGCTGTTTTTT.

The V and J genes are TRBV15 and TRBJ1-1; TRBD1 agrees at 7 bases. Germline CDR1 LNHNV, CDR2 YYDKDF (reference sequence). V lost 2 bases and J lost 5; bases outside the gene matches: 5. There are 14 residues in the CDR3. CDR3 sequence (DNA): TGTGCCACCAGCAGAATACAGGGGAATACTGAAGCTTTCTTT. It yields the protein CATSRIQGNTEAFF. Supplemented by reference TRBV15 and TRBJ1-1, the full variable domain reads DAMVIQNPRYQVTQFGKPVTLSCSQTLNHNVMYWYQQKSSQAPKLLFHYYDKDFNNEADTPDNFQSRRPNTSFCFLDIRSPGLGDTAMYLCATSRIQGNTEAFFGQGTRLTVV.